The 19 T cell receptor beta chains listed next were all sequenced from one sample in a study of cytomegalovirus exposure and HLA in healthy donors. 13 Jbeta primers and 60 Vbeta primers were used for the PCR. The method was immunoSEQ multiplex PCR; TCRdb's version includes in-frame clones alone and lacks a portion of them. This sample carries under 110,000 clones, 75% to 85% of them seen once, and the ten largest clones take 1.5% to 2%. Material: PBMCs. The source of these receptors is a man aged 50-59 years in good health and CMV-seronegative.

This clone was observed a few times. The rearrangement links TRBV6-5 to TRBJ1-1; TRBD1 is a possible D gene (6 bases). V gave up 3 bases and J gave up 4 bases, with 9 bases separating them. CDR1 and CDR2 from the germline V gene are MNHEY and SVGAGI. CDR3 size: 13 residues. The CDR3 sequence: CASSYGQLTEAFF. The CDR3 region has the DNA TGTGCCAGCAGTTATGGACAGCTCACTGAAGCTTTCTTT.

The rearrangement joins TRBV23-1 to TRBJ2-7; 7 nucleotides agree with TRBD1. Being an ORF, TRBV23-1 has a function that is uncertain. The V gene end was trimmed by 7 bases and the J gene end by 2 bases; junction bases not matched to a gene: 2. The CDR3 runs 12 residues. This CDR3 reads CASTGTAYEQYV. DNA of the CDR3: TGCGCCAGCACCGGGACAGCCTACGAGCAGTACGTC.

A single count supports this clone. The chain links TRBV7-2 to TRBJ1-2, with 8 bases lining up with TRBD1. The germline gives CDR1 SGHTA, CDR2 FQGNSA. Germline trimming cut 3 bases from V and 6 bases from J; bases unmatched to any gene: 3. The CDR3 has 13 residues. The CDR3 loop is CASSLDRENGYTF. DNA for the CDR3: TGTGCCAGCAGCTTGGACAGGGAGAATGGCTACACCTTC.

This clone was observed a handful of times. Here the CDR3 DNA reads TGTGCCAGCAGTGCTCTAGGGGGCCAGCCATACAATCAGCCCCAGCATTTT. It codes for CASSALGGQPYNQPQHF. This chain uses TRBV6-1 with TRBJ1-5, with 7 positions matching TRBD1. V dropped 4 bases and J dropped 3; count of bases not matched to a gene: 12. CDR3 size: 17 residues. Germline values: CDR1 MNHNS, CDR2 SASEGT.

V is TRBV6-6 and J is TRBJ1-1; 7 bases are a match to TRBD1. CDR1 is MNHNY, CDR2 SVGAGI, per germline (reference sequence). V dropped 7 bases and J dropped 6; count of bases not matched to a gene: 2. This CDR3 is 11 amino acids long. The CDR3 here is CASIQGAEAFF. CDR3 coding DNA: TGTGCCAGCATCCAGGGGGCTGAAGCTTTCTTT.

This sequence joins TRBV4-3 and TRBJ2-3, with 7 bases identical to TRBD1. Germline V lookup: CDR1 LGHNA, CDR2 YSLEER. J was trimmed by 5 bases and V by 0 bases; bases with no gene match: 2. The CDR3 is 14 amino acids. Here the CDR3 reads CASSQDTGVDTQYF. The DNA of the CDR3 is TGCGCCAGCAGCCAAGATACAGGGGTAGATACGCAGTATTTT.

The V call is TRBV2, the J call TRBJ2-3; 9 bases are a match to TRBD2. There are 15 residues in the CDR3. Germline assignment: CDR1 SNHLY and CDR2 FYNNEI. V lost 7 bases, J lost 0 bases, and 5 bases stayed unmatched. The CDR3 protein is CASNLAGASTDTQYF. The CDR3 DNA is TGTGCCAGCAATTTAGCGGGGGCTAGCACAGATACGCAGTATTTT.

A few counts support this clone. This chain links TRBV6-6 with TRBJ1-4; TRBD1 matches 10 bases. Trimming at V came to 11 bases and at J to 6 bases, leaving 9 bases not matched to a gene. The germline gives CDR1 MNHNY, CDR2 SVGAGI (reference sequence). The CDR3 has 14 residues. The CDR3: CACERDRGHEKLFF. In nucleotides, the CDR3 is TGTGCCTGCGAAAGGGACAGGGGACATGAAAAACTGTTTTTT.

CDR3 protein: CASSAGAQSYEQYF. The CDR3, as DNA: TGTGCCAGCAGTGCCGGAGCGCAGTCCTACGAGCAGTACTTC. This chain joins TRBV27 and TRBJ2-7; D is undetermined. The germline CDR1 and CDR2 sequences are MNHEY and SMNVEV (reference sequence). The length of the CDR3 is 14 residues. Trimming took 5 bases from V and 1 from J, leaving 12 bases between them.

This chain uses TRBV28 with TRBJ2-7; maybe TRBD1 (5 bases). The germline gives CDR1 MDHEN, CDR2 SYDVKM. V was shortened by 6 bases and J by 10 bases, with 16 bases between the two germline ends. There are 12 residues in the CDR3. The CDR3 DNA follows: TGTGCCAGCAGCCCCCCTGACAGTTTCCAGTACGTC. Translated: CASSPPDSFQYV.

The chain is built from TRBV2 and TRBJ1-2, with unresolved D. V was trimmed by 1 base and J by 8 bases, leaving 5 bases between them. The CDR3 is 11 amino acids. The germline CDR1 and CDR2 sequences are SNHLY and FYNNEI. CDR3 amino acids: CASSEGGGYTF. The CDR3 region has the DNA TGTGCCAGCAGTGAAGGAGGGGGCTACACCTTC.

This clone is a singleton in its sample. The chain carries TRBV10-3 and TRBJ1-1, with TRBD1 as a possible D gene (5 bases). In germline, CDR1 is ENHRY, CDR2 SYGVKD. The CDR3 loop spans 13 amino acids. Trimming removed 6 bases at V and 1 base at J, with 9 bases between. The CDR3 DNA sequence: TGTGCCATCAGGGGGACTGAGAACACTGAAGCTTTCTTT. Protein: CAIRGTENTEAFF.

The CDR3 nucleotides read TGTGCCAGCAATGCTCGGGCAGGGATGAACACTGAAGCTTTCTTT. Residues: CASNARAGMNTEAFF. The chain recombines TRBV6-1 with TRBJ1-1; the D gene is possibly TRBD1 (5 bases). The CDR3 length is 15 residues. Germline CDR1 reads MNHNS; CDR2 reads SASEGT. V was shortened by 7 bases and J by 0 bases, with 15 bases between the two germline ends.

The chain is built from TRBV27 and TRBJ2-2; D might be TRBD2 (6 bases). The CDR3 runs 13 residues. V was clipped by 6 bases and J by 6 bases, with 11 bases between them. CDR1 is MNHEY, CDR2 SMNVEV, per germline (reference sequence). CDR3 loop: CASRKTGAGELFF. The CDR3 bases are TGTGCCAGCAGGAAGACGGGGGCCGGGGAGCTGTTTTTT.

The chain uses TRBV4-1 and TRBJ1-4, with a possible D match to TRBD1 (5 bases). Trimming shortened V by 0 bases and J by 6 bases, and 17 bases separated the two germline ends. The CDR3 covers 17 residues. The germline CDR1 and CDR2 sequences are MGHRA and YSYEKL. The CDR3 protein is CASSQDPRKGKDEKLFF. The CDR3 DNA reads TGCGCCAGCAGCCAAGATCCCAGGAAGGGGAAGGATGAAAAACTGTTTTTT.

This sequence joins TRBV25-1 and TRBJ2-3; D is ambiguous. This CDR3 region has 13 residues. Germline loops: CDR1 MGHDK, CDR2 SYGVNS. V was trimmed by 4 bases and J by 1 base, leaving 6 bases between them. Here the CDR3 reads CASSVLGTDTQYF. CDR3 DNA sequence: TGTGCCAGCAGTGTTCTAGGCACAGATACGCAGTATTTT.

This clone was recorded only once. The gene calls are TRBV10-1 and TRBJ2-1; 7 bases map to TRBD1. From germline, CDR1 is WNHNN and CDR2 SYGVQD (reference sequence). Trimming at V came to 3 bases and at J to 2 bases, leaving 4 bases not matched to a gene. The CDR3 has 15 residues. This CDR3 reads CASSENDRAYNEQFF. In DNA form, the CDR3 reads TGCGCCAGCAGTGAAAACGACAGGGCCTACAATGAGCAGTTCTTC.

CDR3 amino acids: CSRLGTDTQYF. The CDR3 region has the DNA TGCAGTCGACTCGGCACAGATACGCAGTATTTT. V usage is TRBV20-1 and J usage is TRBJ2-3; no definite D call. Per the germline V gene, CDR1 is DFQATT and CDR2 is SNEGSKA (reference sequence). V lost 8 bases to trimming and J lost 1 base, with 7 bases between them. There are 11 residues in the CDR3.

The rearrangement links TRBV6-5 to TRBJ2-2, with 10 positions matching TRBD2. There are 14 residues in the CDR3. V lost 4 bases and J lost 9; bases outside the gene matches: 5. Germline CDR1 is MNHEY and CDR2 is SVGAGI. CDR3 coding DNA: TGTGCCAGCAGTTGCGGAGCGGGGGGGCGGGAGCTGTTTTTT. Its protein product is CASSCGAGGRELFF.